These 29 T cell receptor beta chains share one sample of origin, sequenced in a study of CD8+ T cells in alopecia areata. The treatment is: oral pan-JAK inhibitor, 5-10 mg twice daily. Isolated RNA was reverse transcribed into cDNA used as the sequencing template. Clones were read by immunoSEQ multiplex PCR, and TCRdb kept only the in-frame ones, dropping some. The sample includes some 190,000 clones, approximately 65% seen only once; the top ten take 0.95% to 1.5%. The material sequenced was CD4+ T cells sorted from blood, taken at week 44, from a patient treated with tofacitinib. These receptors were collected from a human donor with alopecia areata.

The chain has TRBV19 and TRBJ1-2, with 7 bases that match TRBD1. V dropped 5 bases and J dropped 2; count of bases not matched to a gene: 8. Germline CDR1 reads LNHDA; CDR2 reads SQIVND (reference sequence). The CDR3 sequence is 15 residues long. In nucleotides, the CDR3 is TGTGCCAGTAGTCTCGGATCAGGGGGGAACTATGGCTACACCTTC. Translating gives CASSLGSGGNYGYTF.

CDR3 nucleotide sequence: TGCGCCAGCAATCCCCAGGGGGCGACGAACACTGAAGCTTTCTTT. Residues: CASNPQGATNTEAFF. V is TRBV5-1 and J is TRBJ1-1, with 8 bases matching TRBD1. Germline V gene lookup returns CDR1 SGHRS and CDR2 YFSETQ. The CDR3 loop spans 15 amino acids. V dropped 6 bases and J dropped 1; count of bases not matched to a gene: 8. Using reference TRBV5-1 and TRBJ1-1 for the parts outside the CDR3, the full variable domain is KAGVTQTPRYLIKTRGQQVTLSCSPISGHRSVSWYQQTPGQGLQFLFEYFSETQRNKGNFPGRFSGRQFSNSRSEMNVSTLELGDSALYLCASNPQGATNTEAFFGQGTRLTVV.

The sample holds a few counts of this clone. The chain has TRBV29-1 and TRBJ2-7, with 8 bases fitting TRBD2. Germline trimming cut 4 bases from V and 6 bases from J; bases unmatched to any gene: 2. The CDR3 contains 11 residues. Germline V gives CDR1 SQVTM, CDR2 ANQGSEA. For the CDR3, the DNA is TGCAGCGTTGCGGGGGGGCCCGAGCAGTACTTC. Residues: CSVAGGPEQYF.

The chain links TRBV4-2 to TRBJ2-5; D call uncertain. The last part of the DNA fits TRBJ2-7 better; the J call may be wrong. The CDR3 runs 15 residues. Germline V gene data show CDR1 as LGHNA and CDR2 as YNFKEQ. The CDR3 coding sequence is TGTGCCAGCAGCCAAGATATAACAGAATCCTACGAGCAGTACTTC. Its translation is CASSQDITESYEQYF.

The sample holds one count of this clone. This chain connects TRBV27 to TRBJ1-2; 8 bases map to TRBD1. The V gene end was trimmed by 3 bases and the J gene end by 4 bases; junction bases not matched to a gene: 16. From germline, CDR1 is MNHEY and CDR2 SMNVEV (reference sequence). The CDR3 sequence is 18 residues long. The CDR3 coding sequence is TGTGCCAGCAGTTTCCAGCTGCCACGGACAGGGAGAAGCTATGGCTACACCTTC. Protein sequence: CASSFQLPRTGRSYGYTF.

The V gene is TRBV10-3, the J gene TRBJ2-5; unclear D gene. Between the trimmed V and J ends, which lost 11 bases and 3 bases, there was a span of 22 bases. Germline lookup yields CDR1 ENHRY and CDR2 SYGVKD. The CDR3 length is 15 residues. The CDR3 loop is CAVSGSLGRKETQYF. For the CDR3, the DNA is TGTGCCGTGTCCGGCTCGTTGGGCAGAAAAGAGACCCAGTACTTC.

The rearrangement joins TRBV5-1 to TRBJ1-6; D may be TRBD1 (5 bases). V dropped 3 bases and J dropped 0 bases, with 19 bases sitting between them. In germline, CDR1 is SGHRS, CDR2 YFSETQ. This CDR3 contains 19 residues. The CDR3: CASSSRAPTGGSYNSPLHF. CDR3 in DNA: TGCGCCAGCAGCTCTAGAGCTCCGACGGGGGGCTCCTATAATTCACCCCTCCACTTT. Full variable domain (outside the CDR3, taken from reference TRBV5-1 and TRBJ1-6): KAGVTQTPRYLIKTRGQQVTLSCSPISGHRSVSWYQQTPGQGLQFLFEYFSETQRNKGNFPGRFSGRQFSNSRSEMNVSTLELGDSALYLCASSSRAPTGGSYNSPLHFGNGTRLTVT.

V is TRBV29-1 and J is TRBJ1-2, with TRBD1 as a possible D gene (5 bases). CDR3 size: 14 residues. Germline CDR1 SQVTM, CDR2 ANQGSEA. V was clipped by 2 bases and J by 8 bases, with 18 bases between them. CDR3 DNA: TGCAGCGTTGAATCGGCTAGGGGTCGTGGGGGCTACACCTTC. It yields the protein CSVESARGRGGYTF.

This clone has only one observation. The chain carries TRBV18 and TRBJ2-2; TRBD1 is a possible D gene (6 bases). Germline values: CDR1 KGHSH, CDR2 LQKENI. V was trimmed by 2 bases and J by 3 bases, leaving 10 bases between them. The CDR3 has 15 residues. The CDR3 bases are TGTGCCAGCTCACCAGCGACAGGTTACACCGGGGAGCTGTTTTTT. Protein product: CASSPATGYTGELFF.

The sample holds a few counts of this clone. Other nucleotide sequences from this sample produce the same CDR3. V and J are TRBV29-1 and TRBJ1-1; D not resolved. The germline V gene has CDR1 SQVTM and CDR2 ANQGSEA. This CDR3 contains 13 residues. The V end lost 4 bases, the J end lost 0 bases, and 9 bases lay between the germline ends. CDR3 nucleotide sequence: TGCAGCGTTGGTGTGGGTATGAACACTGAAGCTTTCTTT. Encoded protein: CSVGVGMNTEAFF.

The chain combines TRBV30 with TRBJ2-7; D is unclear. The CDR3 has 12 residues. V dropped 7 bases and J dropped 4 bases, with 14 bases sitting between them. Germline V gene data show CDR1 as GTSNPN and CDR2 as SVGIG (reference sequence). The CDR3 DNA reads TGTGCCTTAAAGGTTTCTACTTACGAGCAGTACTTC. This codes for CALKVSTYEQYF.

This sequence joins TRBV5-6 and TRBJ2-7, with D possibly TRBD2 on 6 matching bases. The CDR3 loop spans 11 amino acids. The ends were cut back, 5 bases at V and 4 bases at J, with 7 bases in the middle. The germline gives CDR1 SGHDT, CDR2 YYEEEE. For the CDR3, the DNA is TGTGCCAGCAGTCGGGGGTACGAGCAGTACTTC. The encoded protein is CASSRGYEQYF.

The rearrangement links TRBV4-3 to TRBJ2-2; the D gene could be TRBD1 or TRBD2 (7 bases each). Deletions cut 1 base from V and 7 bases from J, with 13 bases between. Germline V gene lookup returns CDR1 LGHNA and CDR2 YSLEER. There are 15 residues in the CDR3. CDR3 nucleotides: TGCGCCAGCAGCCAAGCAGGGGGGGGAATCGGGGAGCTGTTTTTT. This codes for CASSQAGGGIGELFF.

This chain connects TRBV29-1 to TRBJ2-3, with TRBD2 as a possible D gene (5 bases). The CDR3 has 16 residues. V lost 7 bases and J 5 bases, leaving 25 bases between the germline ends. Germline-derived CDR1 and CDR2 are SQVTM and ANQGSEA. In DNA form, the CDR3 reads TGCAGCGCTAAATCCTCTGGACCGACGGGAAGAGATACGCAGTATTTT. This sequence encodes CSAKSSGPTGRDTQYF.

This clone has just one count. The rearrangement uses TRBV5-1 and TRBJ2-3; D call uncertain. The CDR3 sequence is 13 residues long. Germline assignment: CDR1 SGHRS and CDR2 YFSETQ. Trimming stripped 9 bases from V and 5 bases from J, with 16 bases between. The CDR3 region is CATQTDVGDTQYF. CDR3 coding DNA: TGCGCCACCCAAACCGACGTAGGAGATACGCAGTATTTT.

The chain joins TRBV2 to TRBJ1-6; TRBD1 matches 8 bases. The germline V gene has CDR1 SNHLY and CDR2 FYNNEI. After removal of 3 bases from V and 9 bases from J, the junction contained 7 bases not matched to a gene. The CDR3 sequence is 15 residues long. The CDR3 region has the DNA TGTGCCAGCAGTGAGCTGGACAGGGAAACTTCACCCCTCCACTTT. Its protein product is CASSELDRETSPLHF.

The chain couples TRBV10-1 to TRBJ1-5, with D possibly being TRBD1 (6 bases). CDR1 is WNHNN and CDR2 is SYGVQD in the germline V gene (reference sequence). Trimming took 8 bases from V and 3 from J, leaving 11 bases between them. The CDR3 is 13 amino acids. The CDR3 here is CASVTGSNQPQHF. The CDR3 nucleotides read TGCGCCAGCGTGACAGGCTCCAATCAGCCCCAGCATTTT.

The rearrangement joins TRBV15 to TRBJ1-5, with TRBD1 as a possible D gene (6 bases). Germline CDR1 LNHNV, CDR2 YYDKDF (reference sequence). This CDR3 contains 15 residues. The V and J ends lost 5 bases and 4 bases respectively, with 15 bases between them. DNA of the CDR3: TGTGCCACCAGCCCGGACAGTCCATCGAATCAGCCCCAGCATTTT. Amino acids: CATSPDSPSNQPQHF.

V gene TRBV29-1 combines with J gene TRBJ1-2; the match to TRBD1 covers 7 bases. V gave up 3 bases and J gave up 3 bases; unmatched junction bases: 7. The CDR3 loop spans 14 amino acids. From germline, CDR1 is SQVTM and CDR2 ANQGSEA. CDR3 nucleotides: TGCAGCGTTGACCAGACAGGGCTCTACTATGGCTACACCTTC. It encodes CSVDQTGLYYGYTF.

J is TRBJ2-4 and V is TRBV29-1, with 10 nucleotides matching TRBD2. The CDR3 has 12 amino acids. The V segment lost 5 bases and the J segment 6 bases; nucleotides outside the gene matches: 1. Germline V CDR1 and CDR2: SQVTM, ANQGSEA. CDR3 protein: CSVLAGVNIQYF. The DNA of the CDR3 is TGCAGCGTTCTAGCGGGGGTAAACATTCAGTACTTC.

J is TRBJ1-1 and V is TRBV4-1; weak D call: TRBD1 (5 bases). The V gene's germline CDR1 is MGHRA and CDR2 YSYEKL. This CDR3 is 15 amino acids long. Trimming pared 1 base from V and 2 bases from J, leaving 11 bases between. The CDR3 sequence: CASSQAAQDNTEAFF. CDR3 bases: TGCGCCAGCAGCCAAGCGGCACAGGATAACACTGAAGCTTTCTTT.

This chain connects TRBV11-2 to TRBJ1-6; D gene uncertain. V was shortened by 2 bases and J by 7 bases, with 6 bases between the two germline ends. CDR1 and CDR2 (germline): SGHAT, FQNNGV. The CDR3 length is 13 residues. This CDR3 reads CASSLKYNSPLHF. The CDR3 DNA is TGTGCCAGCAGCTTAAAGTACAATTCACCCCTCCACTTT.

V gene TRBV2 combines with J gene TRBJ2-7; TRBD2 matches at 12 bases. J gave up 0 bases and V 9 bases, and 0 bases lay outside the gene matches. Germline lookup yields CDR1 SNHLY and CDR2 FYNNEI. CDR3 length equals 13 residues. In nucleotides, the CDR3 is TGTGCCAGACTAGCGGGGGGCTCCTACGAGCAGTACTTC. It specifies CARLAGGSYEQYF.

The V and J genes are TRBV7-2 and TRBJ2-6; D ambiguous. The CDR3 sequence is 15 residues long. The V gene lost 3 bases and the J gene lost 4 bases, with 10 bases spanning the gap. Germline values: CDR1 SGHTA, CDR2 FQGNSA. The CDR3 DNA reads as TGTGCCAGCAGCTTCATGTCGGCCGGGGCCAACGTCCTGACTTTC. It specifies CASSFMSAGANVLTF.

The chain joins TRBV6-1 to TRBJ1-6; 9 positions agree with TRBD1. V dropped 6 bases and J dropped 11; count of bases not matched to a gene: 8. Germline CDR1 MNHNS, CDR2 SASEGT. The CDR3 length is 14 residues. CDR3 nucleotides: TGTGCCAGCAGCGACGGACAGGGGACTACACCCCTCCACTTT. This sequence encodes CASSDGQGTTPLHF.

In this sample, this clone turned up once. The V gene is TRBV5-4, the J gene TRBJ1-2, with TRBD1 matching 8 bases. The CDR3 totals 14 residues. V lost 0 bases, J lost 7 bases, and 5 bases stayed unmatched. Germline V gene lookup returns CDR1 SGHNT and CDR2 YYREEE (reference sequence). CDR3 region: CASSLEGTGVGYTF. The CDR3, as DNA: TGTGCCAGCAGCTTGGAAGGGACAGGCGTTGGCTACACCTTC.

This clone is a singleton in its sample. The J gene is TRBJ1-2, the V gene TRBV5-1; 9 nucleotides match TRBD1. Trimming cost V 4 bases and J 8 bases; bases outside gene matches: 9. The CDR3 has 14 amino acids. Germline-derived CDR1 and CDR2 are SGHRS and YFSETQ. The CDR3: CASSPDRGLEGYTF. In DNA form, the CDR3 reads TGCGCCAGCAGCCCGGACAGGGGACTTGAGGGCTACACCTTC. Filled out from reference TRBV5-1 and TRBJ1-2, the complete variable domain reads KAGVTQTPRYLIKTRGQQVTLSCSPISGHRSVSWYQQTPGQGLQFLFEYFSETQRNKGNFPGRFSGRQFSNSRSEMNVSTLELGDSALYLCASSPDRGLEGYTFGSGTRLTVV.

This clone showed up just a few times. The V call is TRBV11-2, the J call TRBJ2-5; TRBD1 might be the D (6 bases). Germline lookup yields CDR1 SGHAT and CDR2 FQNNGV. The CDR3 extends over 15 amino acids. Trimming left V 1 base short and J 7 bases short, with 16 bases between. The CDR3 DNA sequence: TGTGCCAGCAGCTTAGTTCAGGGGTCTGGGGGGACCCAGTACTTC. Protein: CASSLVQGSGGTQYF. Full variable domain (missing parts from reference TRBV11-2 and TRBJ2-5): EAGVAQSPRYKIIEKRQSVAFWCNPISGHATLYWYQQILGQGPKLLIQFQNNGVVDDSQLPKDRFSAERLKGVDSTLKIQPAKLEDSAVYLCASSLVQGSGGTQYFGPGTRLLVL.

The rearrangement links TRBV19 to TRBJ1-5; no firm D call. The V gene lost 1 base and the J gene lost 4 bases, with 5 bases spanning the gap. The CDR3 contains 13 residues. Germline values: CDR1 LNHDA, CDR2 SQIVND (reference sequence). Here the CDR3 reads CASSIVENQPQHF. DNA for the CDR3: TGTGCCAGTAGTATAGTGGAGAATCAGCCCCAGCATTTT.